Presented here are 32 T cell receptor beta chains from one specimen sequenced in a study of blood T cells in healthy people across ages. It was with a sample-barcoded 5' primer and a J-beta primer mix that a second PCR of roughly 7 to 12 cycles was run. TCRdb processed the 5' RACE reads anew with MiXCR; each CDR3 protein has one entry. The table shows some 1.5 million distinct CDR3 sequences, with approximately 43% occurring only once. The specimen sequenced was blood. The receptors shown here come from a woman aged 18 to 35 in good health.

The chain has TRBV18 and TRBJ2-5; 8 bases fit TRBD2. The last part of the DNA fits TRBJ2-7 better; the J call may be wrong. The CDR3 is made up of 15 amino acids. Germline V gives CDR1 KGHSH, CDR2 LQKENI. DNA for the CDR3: TGTGCCAGCTCACCCGATAGCGGGGCCAATTACGAGCAGTACTTC. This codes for CASSPDSGANYEQYF.

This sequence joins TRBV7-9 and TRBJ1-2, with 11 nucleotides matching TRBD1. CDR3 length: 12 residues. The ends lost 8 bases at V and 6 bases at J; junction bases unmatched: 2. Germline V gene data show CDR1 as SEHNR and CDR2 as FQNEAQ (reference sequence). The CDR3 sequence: CASWGQGDGYTF. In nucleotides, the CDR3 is TGTGCCAGCTGGGGACAGGGGGATGGCTACACCTTC.

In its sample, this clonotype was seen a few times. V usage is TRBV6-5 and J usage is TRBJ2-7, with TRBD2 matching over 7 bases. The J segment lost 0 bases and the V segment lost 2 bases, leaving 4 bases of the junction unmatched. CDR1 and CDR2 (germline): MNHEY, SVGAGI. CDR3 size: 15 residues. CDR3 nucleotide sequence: TGTGCCAGCAGTTACGCTAGCGGCAACTCCTACGAGCAGTACTTC. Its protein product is CASSYASGNSYEQYF.

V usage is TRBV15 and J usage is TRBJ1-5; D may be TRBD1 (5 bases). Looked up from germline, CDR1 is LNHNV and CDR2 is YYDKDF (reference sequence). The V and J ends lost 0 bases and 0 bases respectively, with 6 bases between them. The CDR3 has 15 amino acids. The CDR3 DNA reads TGTGCCACCAGCAGAGACAGGGCTAGCAATCAGCCCCAGCATTTT. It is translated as CATSRDRASNQPQHF.

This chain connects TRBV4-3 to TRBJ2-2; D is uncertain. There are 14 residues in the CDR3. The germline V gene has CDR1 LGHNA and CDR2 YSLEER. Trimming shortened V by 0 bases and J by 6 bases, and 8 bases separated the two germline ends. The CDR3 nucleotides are TGCGCCAGCAGCCAAGATAGGAGTCCCGGGGAGCTGTTTTTT. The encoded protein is CASSQDRSPGELFF.

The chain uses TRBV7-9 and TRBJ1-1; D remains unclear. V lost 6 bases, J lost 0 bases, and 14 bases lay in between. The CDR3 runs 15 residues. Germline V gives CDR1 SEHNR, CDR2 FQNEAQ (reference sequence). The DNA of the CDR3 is TGTGCCAGCAGACGAGCGCGGGGTTTGAACACTGAAGCTTTCTTT. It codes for CASRRARGLNTEAFF.

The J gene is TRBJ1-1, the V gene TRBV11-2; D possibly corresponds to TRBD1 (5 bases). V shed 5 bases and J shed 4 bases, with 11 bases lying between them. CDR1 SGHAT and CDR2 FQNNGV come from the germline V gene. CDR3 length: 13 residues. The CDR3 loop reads CASSPAGPTEAFF. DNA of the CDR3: TGTGCCAGCAGCCCAGCGGGACCCACTGAAGCTTTCTTT.

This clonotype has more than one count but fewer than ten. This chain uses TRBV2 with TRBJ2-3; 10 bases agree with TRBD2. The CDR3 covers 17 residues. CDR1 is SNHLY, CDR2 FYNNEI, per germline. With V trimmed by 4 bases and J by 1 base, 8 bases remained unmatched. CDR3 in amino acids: CASSVGASGGRTDTQYF. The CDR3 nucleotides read TGTGCCAGCAGTGTTGGGGCTAGCGGGGGACGCACAGATACGCAGTATTTT.

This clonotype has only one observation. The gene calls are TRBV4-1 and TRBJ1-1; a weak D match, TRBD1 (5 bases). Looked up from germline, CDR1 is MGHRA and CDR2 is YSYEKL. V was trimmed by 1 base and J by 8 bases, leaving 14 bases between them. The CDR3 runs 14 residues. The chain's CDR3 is CASSQGPGLREAFF. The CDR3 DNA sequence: TGCGCCAGCAGCCAAGGTCCGGGGCTGCGCGAAGCTTTCTTT.

CDR3 sequence (DNA): TGTGCCAGCAGCCTCCAGCTGGAGAACGAGCAGTTCTTC. Protein: CASSLQLENEQFF. This chain links TRBV7-2 with TRBJ2-1; the D is unclear. The CDR3 is 13 amino acids. Germline assignment: CDR1 SGHTA and CDR2 FQGNSA. V lost 5 bases and J 10 bases, leaving 15 bases between the germline ends.

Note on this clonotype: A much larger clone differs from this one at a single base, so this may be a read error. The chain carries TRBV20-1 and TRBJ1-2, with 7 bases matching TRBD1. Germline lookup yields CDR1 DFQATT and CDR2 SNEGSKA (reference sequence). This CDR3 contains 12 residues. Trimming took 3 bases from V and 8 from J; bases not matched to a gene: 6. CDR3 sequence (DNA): TGCAGTGCTAGTCAGGGGGGAGAAGGCTACACCTTC. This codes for CSASQGGEGYTF.

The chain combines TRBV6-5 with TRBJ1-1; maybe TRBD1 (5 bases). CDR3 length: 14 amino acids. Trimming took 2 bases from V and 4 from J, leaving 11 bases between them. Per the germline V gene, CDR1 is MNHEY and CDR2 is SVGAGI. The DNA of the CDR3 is TGTGCCAGCAGTTACACCAGGGTGAGCACTGAAGCTTTCTTT. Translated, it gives CASSYTRVSTEAFF.

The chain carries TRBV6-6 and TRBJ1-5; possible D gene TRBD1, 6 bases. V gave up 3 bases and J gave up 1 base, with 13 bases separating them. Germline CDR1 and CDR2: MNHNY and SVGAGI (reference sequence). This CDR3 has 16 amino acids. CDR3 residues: CASSYQGRGSNQPQHF. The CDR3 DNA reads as TGTGCCAGCAGTTATCAGGGTAGGGGGAGCAATCAGCCCCAGCATTTT.

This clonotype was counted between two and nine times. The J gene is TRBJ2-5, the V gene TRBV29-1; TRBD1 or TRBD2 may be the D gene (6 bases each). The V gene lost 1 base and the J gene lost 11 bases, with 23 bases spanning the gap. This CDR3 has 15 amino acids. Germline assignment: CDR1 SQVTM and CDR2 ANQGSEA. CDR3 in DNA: TGCAGCGTTGAAGCGGGGACACGCTGGGGGGATGAGCAGTACTTC. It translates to CSVEAGTRWGDEQYF.

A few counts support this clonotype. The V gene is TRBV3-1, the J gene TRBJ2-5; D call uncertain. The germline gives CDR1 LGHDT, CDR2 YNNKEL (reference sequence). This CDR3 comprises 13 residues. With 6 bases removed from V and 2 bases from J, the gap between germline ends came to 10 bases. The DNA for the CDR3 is TGTGCCAGCAGGCCCCCGCGGCAAGAGACCCAGTACTTC. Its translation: CASRPPRQETQYF.

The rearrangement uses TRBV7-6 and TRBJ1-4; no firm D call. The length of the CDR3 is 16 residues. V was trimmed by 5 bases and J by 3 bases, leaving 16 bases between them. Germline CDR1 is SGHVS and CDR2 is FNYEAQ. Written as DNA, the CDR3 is TGTGCCAGCAGCCCCCCGACACCGGGTTCTAATGAAAAACTGTTTTTT. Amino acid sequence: CASSPPTPGSNEKLFF.

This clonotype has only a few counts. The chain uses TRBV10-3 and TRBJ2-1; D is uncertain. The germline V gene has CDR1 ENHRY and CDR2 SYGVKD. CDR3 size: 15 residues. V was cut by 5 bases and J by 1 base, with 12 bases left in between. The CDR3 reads CAISFIAGSYNEQFF. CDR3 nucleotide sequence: TGTGCCATCAGTTTTATAGCTGGGTCCTACAATGAGCAGTTCTTC.

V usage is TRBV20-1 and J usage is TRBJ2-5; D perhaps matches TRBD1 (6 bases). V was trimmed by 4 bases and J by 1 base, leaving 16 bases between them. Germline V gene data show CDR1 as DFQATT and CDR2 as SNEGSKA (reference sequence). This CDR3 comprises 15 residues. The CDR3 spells CSATLLSGVQETQYF. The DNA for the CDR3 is TGCAGTGCTACCCTCCTTTCAGGGGTCCAAGAGACCCAGTACTTC.

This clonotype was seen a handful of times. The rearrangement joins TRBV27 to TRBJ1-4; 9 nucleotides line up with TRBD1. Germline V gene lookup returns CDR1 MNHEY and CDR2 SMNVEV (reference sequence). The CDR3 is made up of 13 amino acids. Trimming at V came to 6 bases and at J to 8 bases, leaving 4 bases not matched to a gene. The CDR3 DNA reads TGTGCCAGCAGACAGGGGGCAAGAGAAAAACTGTTTTTT. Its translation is CASRQGAREKLFF. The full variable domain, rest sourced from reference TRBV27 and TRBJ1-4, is EAQVTQNPRYLITVTGKKLTVTCSQNMNHEYMSWYRQDPGLGLRQIYYSMNVEVTDKGDVPEGYKVSRKEKRNFPLILESPSPNQTSLYFCASRQGAREKLFFGSGTQLSVL.

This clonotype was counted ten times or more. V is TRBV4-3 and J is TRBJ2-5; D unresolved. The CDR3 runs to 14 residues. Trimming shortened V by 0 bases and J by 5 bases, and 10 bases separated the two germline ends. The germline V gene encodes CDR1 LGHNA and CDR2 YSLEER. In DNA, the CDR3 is TGCGCCAGCAGCCAAGACCTACAGAGGGAGACCCAGTACTTC. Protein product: CASSQDLQRETQYF.

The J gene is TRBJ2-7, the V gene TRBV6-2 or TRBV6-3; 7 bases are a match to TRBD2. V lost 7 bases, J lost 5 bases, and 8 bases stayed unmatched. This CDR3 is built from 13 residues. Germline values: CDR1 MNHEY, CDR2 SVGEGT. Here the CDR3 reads CASTGGSTNEQYF. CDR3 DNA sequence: TGTGCCAGCACTGGCGGGAGTACTAACGAGCAGTACTTC.

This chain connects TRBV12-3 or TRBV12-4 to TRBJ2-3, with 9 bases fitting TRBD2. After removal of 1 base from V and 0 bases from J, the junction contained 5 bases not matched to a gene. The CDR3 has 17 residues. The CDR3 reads CASSLGLAGPSTDTQYF. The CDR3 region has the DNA TGTGCCAGCAGTTTAGGGCTAGCGGGGCCCAGCACAGATACGCAGTATTTT.

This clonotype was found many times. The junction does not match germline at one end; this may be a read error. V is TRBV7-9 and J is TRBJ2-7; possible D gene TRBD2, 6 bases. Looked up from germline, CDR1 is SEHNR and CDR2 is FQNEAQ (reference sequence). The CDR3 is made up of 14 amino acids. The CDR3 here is CASSLDGTSYEQYF. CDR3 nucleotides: TGTGCCAGCAGTTTAGACGGGACTTCCTACGAGCAGTACTTC.

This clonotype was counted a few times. CDR3 bases: TGTGCCAGCAGCTCATACAGGGGGGGGGAGCAGTTCTTC. Translated, it gives CASSSYRGGEQFF. The chain carries TRBV7-2 and TRBJ2-1; the D gene is possibly TRBD1 (8 bases). CDR3 size: 13 residues. Trimming removed 4 bases at V and 10 bases at J, with 14 bases between. In germline, CDR1 is SGHTA, CDR2 FQGNSA.

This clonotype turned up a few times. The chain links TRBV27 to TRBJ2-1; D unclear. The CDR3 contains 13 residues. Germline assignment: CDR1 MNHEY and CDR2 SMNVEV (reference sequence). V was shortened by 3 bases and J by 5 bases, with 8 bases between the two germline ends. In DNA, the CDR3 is TGTGCCAGCAGTTTCGCACCACACAATGAGCAGTTCTTC. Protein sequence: CASSFAPHNEQFF.

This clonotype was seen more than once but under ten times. The CDR3 loop reads CASSFNRGRETQYF. The CDR3 nucleotides are TGTGCCAGCAGCTTTAACAGGGGGCGAGAGACCCAGTACTTC. The gene calls are TRBV7-2 and TRBJ2-5; 9 bases are a match to TRBD1. The trim removed 3 bases at V and 4 bases at J, leaving 3 bases unmatched. The CDR3 has 14 residues. In germline, CDR1 is SGHTA, CDR2 FQGNSA.

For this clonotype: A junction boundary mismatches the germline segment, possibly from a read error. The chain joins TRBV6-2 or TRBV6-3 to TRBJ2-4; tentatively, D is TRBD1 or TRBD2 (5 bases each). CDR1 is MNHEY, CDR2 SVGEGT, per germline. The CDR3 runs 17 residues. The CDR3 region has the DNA TGTGCCTGCAGTTACGCTGGGACGGCCTTAGCCAAAAACATTCAGTACTTC. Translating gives CACSYAGTALAKNIQYF.

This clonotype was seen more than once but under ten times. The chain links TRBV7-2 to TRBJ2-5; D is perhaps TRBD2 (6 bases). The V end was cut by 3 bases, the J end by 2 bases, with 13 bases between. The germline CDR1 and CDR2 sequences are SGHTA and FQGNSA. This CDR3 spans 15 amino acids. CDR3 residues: CASSLVAVGQETQYF. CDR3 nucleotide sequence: TGTGCCAGCAGCTTGGTAGCGGTCGGGCAAGAGACCCAGTACTTC. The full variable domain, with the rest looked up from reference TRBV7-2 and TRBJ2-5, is GAGVSQSPSNKVTEKGKDVELRCDPISGHTALYWYRQSLGQGLEFLIYFQGNSAPDKSGLPSDRFSAERTGGSVSTLTIQRTQQEDSAVYLCASSLVAVGQETQYFGPGTRLLVL.

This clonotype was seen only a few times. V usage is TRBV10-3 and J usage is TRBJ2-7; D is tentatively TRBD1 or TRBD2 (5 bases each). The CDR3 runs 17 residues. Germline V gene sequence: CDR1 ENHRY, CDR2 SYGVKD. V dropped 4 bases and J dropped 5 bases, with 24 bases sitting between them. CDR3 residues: CAISGPLTGAVKDEQYF. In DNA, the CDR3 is TGTGCCATCAGTGGACCCCTTACCGGGGCCGTGAAAGACGAGCAGTACTTC.

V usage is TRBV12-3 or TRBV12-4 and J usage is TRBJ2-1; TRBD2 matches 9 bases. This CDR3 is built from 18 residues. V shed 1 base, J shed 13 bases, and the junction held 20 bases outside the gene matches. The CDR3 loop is CASSLGGLAGGTRETQFF. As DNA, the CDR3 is TGTGCCAGCAGTTTAGGGGGACTAGCAGGGGGAACTAGGGAGACCCAGTTCTTC.

The CDR3 nucleotides are TGTGCCAGCAGCCAATTAGGACAGGGGACAACAACCTACGAGCAGTACTTC. Its translation: CASSQLGQGTTTYEQYF. This chain links TRBV7-9 with TRBJ2-7; 9 bases line up with TRBD1. The CDR3 consists of 17 residues. The germline V gene encodes CDR1 SEHNR and CDR2 FQNEAQ (reference sequence). The V segment lost 5 bases and the J segment 2 bases; nucleotides outside the gene matches: 13.

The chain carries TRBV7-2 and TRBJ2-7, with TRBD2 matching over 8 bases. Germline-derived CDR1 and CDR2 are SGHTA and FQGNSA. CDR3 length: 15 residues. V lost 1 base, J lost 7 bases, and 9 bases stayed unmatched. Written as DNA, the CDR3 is TGTGCCAGCAGCTTAGAACCAGCGGGAGAAAATGAGCAGTACTTC. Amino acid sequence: CASSLEPAGENEQYF.